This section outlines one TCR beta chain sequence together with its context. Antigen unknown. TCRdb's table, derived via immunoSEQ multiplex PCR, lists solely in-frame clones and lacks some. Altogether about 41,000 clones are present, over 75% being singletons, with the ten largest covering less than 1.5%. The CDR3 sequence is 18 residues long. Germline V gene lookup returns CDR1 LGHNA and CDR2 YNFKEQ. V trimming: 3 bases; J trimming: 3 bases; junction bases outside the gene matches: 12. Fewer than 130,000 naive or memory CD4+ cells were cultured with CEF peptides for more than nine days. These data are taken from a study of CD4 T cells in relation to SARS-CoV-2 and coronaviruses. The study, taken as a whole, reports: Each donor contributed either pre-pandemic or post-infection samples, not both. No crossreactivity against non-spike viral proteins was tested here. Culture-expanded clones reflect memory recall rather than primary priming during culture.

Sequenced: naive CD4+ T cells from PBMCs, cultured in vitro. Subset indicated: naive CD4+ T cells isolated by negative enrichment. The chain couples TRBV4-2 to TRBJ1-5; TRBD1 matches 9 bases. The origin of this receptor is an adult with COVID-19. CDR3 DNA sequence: TGTGCCAGCAGCCAGGCCCTACCGGGACAGGGTCCCAATCAGCCCCAGCATTTT. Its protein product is CASSQALPGQGPNQPQHF.